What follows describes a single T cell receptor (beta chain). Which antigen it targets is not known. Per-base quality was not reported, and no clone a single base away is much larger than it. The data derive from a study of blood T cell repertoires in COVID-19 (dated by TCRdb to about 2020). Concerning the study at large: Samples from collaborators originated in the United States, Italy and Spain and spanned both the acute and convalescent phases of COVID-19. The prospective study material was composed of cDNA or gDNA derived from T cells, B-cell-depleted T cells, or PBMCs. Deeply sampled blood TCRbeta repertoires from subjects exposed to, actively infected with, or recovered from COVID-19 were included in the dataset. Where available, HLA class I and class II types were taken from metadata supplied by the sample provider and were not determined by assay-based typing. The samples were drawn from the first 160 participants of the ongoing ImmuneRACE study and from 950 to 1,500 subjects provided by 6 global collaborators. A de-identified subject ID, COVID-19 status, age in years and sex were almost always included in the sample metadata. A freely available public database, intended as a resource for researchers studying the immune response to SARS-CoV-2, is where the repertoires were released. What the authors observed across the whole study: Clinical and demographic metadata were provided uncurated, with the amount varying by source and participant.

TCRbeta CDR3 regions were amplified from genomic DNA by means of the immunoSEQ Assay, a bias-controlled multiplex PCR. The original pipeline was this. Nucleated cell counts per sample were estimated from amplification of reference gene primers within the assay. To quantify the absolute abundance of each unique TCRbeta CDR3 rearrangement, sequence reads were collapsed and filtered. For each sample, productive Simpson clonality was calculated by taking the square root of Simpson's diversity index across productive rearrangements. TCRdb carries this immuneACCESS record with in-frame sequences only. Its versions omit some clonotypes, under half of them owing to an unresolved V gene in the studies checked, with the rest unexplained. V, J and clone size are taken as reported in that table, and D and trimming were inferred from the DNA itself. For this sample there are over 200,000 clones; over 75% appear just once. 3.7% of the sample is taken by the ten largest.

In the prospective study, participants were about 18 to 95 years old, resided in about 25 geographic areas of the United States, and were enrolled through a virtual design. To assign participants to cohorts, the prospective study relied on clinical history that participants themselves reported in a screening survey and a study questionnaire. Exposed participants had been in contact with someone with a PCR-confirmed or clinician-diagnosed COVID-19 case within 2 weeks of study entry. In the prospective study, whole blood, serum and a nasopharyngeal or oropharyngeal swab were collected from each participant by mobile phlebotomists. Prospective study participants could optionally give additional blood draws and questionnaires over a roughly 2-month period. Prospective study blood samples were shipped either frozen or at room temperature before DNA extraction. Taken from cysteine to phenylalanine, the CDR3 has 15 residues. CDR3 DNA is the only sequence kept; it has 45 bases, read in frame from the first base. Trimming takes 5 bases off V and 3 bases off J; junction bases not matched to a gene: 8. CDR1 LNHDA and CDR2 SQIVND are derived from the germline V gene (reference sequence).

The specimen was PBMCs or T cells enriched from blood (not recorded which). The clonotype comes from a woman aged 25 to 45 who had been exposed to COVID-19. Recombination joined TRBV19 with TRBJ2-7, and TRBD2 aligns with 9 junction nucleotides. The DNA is TGTGCCAGTAGTGGCGGGAGGGCCGGAGACTACGAGCAGTACTTC. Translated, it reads CASSGGRAGDYEQYF.